The 2 T cell receptor beta chains below all came from one sample that was sequenced in a study of T cells in localized non-small cell lung cancer. Repertoires were generated with immunoSEQ multiplex PCR, while TCRdb's copy carries only in-frame clones and drops some. The data contain approximately 24,000 clones, approximately 90% of them singletons. The sample in question was peripheral blood, obtained before any cancer treatment. The receptor set was obtained from an older female donor with stage II squamous cell lung carcinoma.

J is TRBJ2-1 and V is TRBV6-6; D gene uncertain. Trimming removed 6 bases from V and 4 bases from J, with 10 bases in between. Germline V gene lookup returns CDR1 MNHNY and CDR2 SVGAGI (reference sequence). This CDR3 contains 13 residues. The CDR3 here is CASSQPNYNEQFF. The CDR3 nucleotides are TGTGCCAGCAGCCAGCCGAATTACAATGAGCAGTTCTTC.

V is TRBV7-6 and J is TRBJ2-7; a weak D match, TRBD1 (6 bases). This CDR3 region has 13 residues. The V gene's germline CDR1 is SGHVS and CDR2 FNYEAQ. Between the trimmed V and J ends, which lost 5 bases and 5 bases, there was a span of 13 bases. This CDR3 is CASSVMGAHEQYF. DNA for the CDR3: TGTGCCAGCAGCGTGATGGGGGCCCACGAGCAGTACTTC.